Listed below are T cell receptor beta chains from one sample, sequenced in a study of cytomegalovirus exposure and HLA in healthy donors. Libraries were prepared by immunoSEQ multiplex PCR; TCRdb keeps only in-frame clonotypes and omits some of them. The repertoire holds 50,000 or so clones, with roughly 60% as singletons. The sequenced material came from PBMCs. These receptor sequences come from a human donor in good health. Both conserved end residues are part of each CDR3. Fields, in order: V gene, CDR3 length, J gene, clone size, CDR3 protein. Clone size is shown for a subset of rows, as once, few, many or a class of expanded clone.

V: TRBV18; length: 16; J: TRBJ1-1; size: .; CDR3: CASSPSTGELNTEAFF
V: TRBV27; length: 15; J: TRBJ1-5; size: few; CDR3: CASSLQKGANQPQHF
V: TRBV27; length: 14; J: TRBJ1-2; size: .; CDR3: CASRGTNPSGVYTF
V: TRBV4-1; length: 16; J: TRBJ1-2; size: few; CDR3: CASSQGTGVRDYGYTF
V: TRBV4-3; length: 17; J: TRBJ1-4; size: .; CDR3: CASSQDVPGQGLEKLFF
V: TRBV11-3; length: 13; J: TRBJ2-6; size: .; CDR3: CASSFYGANVLTF
V: TRBV5-1; length: 15; J: TRBJ2-5; size: .; CDR3: CASSLVGQGRETQYF
V: TRBV11-2; length: 12; J: TRBJ1-4; size: .; CDR3: CASSQSSGFLFF
V: TRBV30; length: 15; J: TRBJ1-2; size: few; CDR3: CAWTLGTTYGYGYTF
V: TRBV9; length: 18; J: TRBJ1-4; size: .; CDR3: CASSALGQGSLTNEKLFF
V: TRBV2; length: 15; J: TRBJ2-3; size: .; CDR3: CAIYTTGTTTDTQYF
V: TRBV2; length: 12; J: TRBJ1-2; size: once; CDR3: CAWDRGNYGYTF
V: TRBV6-5; length: 14; J: TRBJ2-7; size: .; CDR3: CASRGDSRSYEQYF
V: TRBV30; length: 16; J: TRBJ2-2; size: .; CDR3: CASDGRGWRDTGELFF
V: TRBV7-9; length: 17; J: TRBJ1-1; size: few; CDR3: CASSLATLTTGSDEAFF
V: TRBV19; length: 14; J: TRBJ1-5; size: .; CDR3: CASSNRDNNQPQHF
V: TRBV13; length: 12; J: TRBJ1-2; size: .; CDR3: CASSLDSVRYTF
V: TRBV5-8; length: 14; J: TRBJ2-3; size: few; CDR3: CASSLDRNTDTQYF
V: TRBV4-1; length: 15; J: TRBJ2-2; size: .; CDR3: CASSLRLRNTGELFF